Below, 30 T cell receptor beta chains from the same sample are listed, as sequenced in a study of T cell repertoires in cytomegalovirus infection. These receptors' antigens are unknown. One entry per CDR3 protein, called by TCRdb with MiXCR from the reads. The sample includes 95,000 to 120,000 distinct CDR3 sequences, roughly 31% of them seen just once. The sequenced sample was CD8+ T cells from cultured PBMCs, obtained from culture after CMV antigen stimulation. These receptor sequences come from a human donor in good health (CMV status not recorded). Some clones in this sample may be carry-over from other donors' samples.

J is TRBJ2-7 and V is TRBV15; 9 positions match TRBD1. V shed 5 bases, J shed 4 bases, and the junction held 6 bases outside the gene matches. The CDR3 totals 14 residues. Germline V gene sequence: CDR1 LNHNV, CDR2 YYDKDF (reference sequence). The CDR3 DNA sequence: TGTGCCACCAGCTCTACCGGGACAGGGTACGAGCAGTACTTC. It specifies CATSSTGTGYEQYF.

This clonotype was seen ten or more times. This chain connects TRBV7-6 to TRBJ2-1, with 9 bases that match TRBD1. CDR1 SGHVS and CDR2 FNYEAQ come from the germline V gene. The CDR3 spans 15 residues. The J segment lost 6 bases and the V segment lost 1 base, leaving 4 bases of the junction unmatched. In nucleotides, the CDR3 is TGTGCCAGCAGCTTAGGGACAGGGGCAATCAATGAGCAGTTCTTC. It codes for CASSLGTGAINEQFF.

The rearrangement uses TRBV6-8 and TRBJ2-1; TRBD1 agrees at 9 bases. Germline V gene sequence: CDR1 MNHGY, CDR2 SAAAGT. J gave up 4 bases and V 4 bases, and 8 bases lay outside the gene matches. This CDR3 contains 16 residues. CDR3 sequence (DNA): TGTGCCAGCAGTTCCGTCCGACAGGGGGTATACAATGAGCAGTTCTTC. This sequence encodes CASSSVRQGVYNEQFF.

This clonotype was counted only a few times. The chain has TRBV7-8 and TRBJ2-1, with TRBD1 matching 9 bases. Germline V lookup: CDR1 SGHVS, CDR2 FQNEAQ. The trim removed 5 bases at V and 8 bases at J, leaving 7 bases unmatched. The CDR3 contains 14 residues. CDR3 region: CASSADRGFDEQFF. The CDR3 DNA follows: TGTGCCAGCAGCGCGGACAGGGGATTCGATGAGCAGTTCTTC.

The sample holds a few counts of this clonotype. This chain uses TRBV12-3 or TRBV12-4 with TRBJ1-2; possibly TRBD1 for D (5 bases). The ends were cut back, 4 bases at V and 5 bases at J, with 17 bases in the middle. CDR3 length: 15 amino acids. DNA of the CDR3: TGTGCCAGCAGTTCCTCGGTCGGGACCTTATATGGCTACACCTTC. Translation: CASSSSVGTLYGYTF.

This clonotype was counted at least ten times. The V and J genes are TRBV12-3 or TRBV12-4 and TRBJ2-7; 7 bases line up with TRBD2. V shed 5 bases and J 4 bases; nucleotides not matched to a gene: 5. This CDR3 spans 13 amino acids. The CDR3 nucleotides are TGTGCCAGCAGTCCGGGACTATTTTACGAGCAGTACTTC. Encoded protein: CASSPGLFYEQYF.

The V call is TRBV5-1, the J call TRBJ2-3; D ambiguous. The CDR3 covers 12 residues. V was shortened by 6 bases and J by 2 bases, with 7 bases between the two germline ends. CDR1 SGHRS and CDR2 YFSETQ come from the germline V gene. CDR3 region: CASKINTDTQYF. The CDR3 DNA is TGCGCCAGCAAAATAAACACAGATACGCAGTATTTT.

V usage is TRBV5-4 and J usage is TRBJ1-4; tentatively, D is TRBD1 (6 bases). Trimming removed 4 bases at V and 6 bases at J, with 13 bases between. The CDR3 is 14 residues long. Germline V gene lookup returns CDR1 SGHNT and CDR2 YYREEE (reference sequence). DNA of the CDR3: TGTGCCAGCAGCCTGGGGACAAACGATGAAAAACTGTTTTTT. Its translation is CASSLGTNDEKLFF.

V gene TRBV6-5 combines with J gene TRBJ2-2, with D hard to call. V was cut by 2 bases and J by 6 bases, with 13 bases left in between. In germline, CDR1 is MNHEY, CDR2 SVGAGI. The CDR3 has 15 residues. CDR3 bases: TGTGCCAGCAGTTACGGAGTGTATAGGTCCGGGGAGCTGTTTTTT. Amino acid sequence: CASSYGVYRSGELFF.

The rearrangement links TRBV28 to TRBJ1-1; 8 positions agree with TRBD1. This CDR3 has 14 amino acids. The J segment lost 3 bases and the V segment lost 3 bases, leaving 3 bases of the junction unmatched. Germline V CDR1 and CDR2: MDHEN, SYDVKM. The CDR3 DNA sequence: TGTGCCAGCAGTTTCTTGACAGGGGACACTGAAGCTTTCTTT. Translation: CASSFLTGDTEAFF.

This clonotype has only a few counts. The CDR3 DNA follows: TGCGCCAGCAGCCAGGTCGCAGTTCATTCCTATGGCTACACCTTC. The encoded protein is CASSQVAVHSYGYTF. The J gene is TRBJ1-2, the V gene TRBV4-1, with D unresolved. V was trimmed by 3 bases and J by 4 bases, leaving 15 bases between them. The CDR3 length is 15 residues. The germline V gene has CDR1 MGHRA and CDR2 YSYEKL.

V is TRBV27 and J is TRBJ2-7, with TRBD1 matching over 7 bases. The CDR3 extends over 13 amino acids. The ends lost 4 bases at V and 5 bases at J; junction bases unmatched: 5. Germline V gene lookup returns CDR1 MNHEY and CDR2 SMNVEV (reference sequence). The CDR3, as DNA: TGTGCCAGCAGTTCCCGGGACAGTCACGAGCAGTACTTC. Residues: CASSSRDSHEQYF.

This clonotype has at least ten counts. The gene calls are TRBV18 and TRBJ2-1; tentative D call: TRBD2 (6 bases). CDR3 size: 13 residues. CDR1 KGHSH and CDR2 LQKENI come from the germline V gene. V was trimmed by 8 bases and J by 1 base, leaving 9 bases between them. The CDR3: CASLGRSYNEQFF. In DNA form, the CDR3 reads TGTGCCAGCCTGGGGAGGTCCTACAATGAGCAGTTCTTC.

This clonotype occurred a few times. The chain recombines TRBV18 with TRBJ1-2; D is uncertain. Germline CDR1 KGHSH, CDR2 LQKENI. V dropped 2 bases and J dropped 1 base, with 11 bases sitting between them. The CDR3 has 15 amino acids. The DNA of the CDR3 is TGTGCCAGCTCACCAGCGGTAGGCAGTAACTATGGCTACACCTTC. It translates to CASSPAVGSNYGYTF.

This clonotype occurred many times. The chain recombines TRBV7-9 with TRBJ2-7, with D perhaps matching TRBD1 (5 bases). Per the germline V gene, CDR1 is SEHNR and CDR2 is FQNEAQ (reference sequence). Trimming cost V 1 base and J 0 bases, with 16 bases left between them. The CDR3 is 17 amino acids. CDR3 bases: TGTGCCAGCAGCTTAGTCGCCGGGCAGGGTCTCTCCTACGAGCAGTACTTC. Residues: CASSLVAGQGLSYEQYF. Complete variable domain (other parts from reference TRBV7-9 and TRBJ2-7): DTGVSQNPRHKITKRGQNVTFRCDPISEHNRLYWYRQTLGQGPEFLTYFQNEAQLEKSRLLSDRFSAERPKGSFSTLEIQRTEQGDSAMYLCASSLVAGQGLSYEQYFGPGTRLTVT.

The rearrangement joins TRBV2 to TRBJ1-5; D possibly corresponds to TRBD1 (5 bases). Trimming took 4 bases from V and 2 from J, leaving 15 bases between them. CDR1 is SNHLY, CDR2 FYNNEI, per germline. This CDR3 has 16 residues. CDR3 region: CASSGGRGFGNQPQHF. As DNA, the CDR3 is TGTGCCAGCAGTGGCGGAAGGGGATTTGGCAATCAGCCCCAGCATTTT.

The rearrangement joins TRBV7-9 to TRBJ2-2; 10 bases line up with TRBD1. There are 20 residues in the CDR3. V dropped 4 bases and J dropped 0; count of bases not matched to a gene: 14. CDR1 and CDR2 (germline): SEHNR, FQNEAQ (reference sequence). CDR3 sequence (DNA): TGTGCCAGCAGCTCGACGACACTGGGACAGGGGCGTACGAACACCGGGGAGCTGTTTTTT. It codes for CASSSTTLGQGRTNTGELFF.

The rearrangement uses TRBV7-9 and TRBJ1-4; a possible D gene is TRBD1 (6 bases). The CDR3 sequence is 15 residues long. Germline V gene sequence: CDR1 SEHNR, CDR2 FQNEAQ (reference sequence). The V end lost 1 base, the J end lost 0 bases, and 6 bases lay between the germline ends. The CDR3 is CASSLGTATNEKLFF. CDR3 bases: TGTGCCAGCAGCTTAGGGACAGCAACTAATGAAAAACTGTTTTTT.

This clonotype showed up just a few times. CDR3 DNA: TGTGCCAGCAGCTTAGAACCAGTTCAGTACGAGCAGTTCTTC. Translation: CASSLEPVQYEQFF. The J gene is TRBJ2-1, the V gene TRBV7-2; the D is unclear. The V end was cut by 1 base, the J end by 10 bases, with 14 bases between. The CDR3 loop spans 14 amino acids. Looked up from germline, CDR1 is SGHTA and CDR2 is FQGNSA.

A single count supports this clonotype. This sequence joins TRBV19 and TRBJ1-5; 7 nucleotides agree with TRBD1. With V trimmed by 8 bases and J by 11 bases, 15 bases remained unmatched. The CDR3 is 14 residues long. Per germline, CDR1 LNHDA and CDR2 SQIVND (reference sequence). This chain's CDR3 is CASRRDDRARSQHF. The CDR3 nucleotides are TGTGCCAGTCGCCGAGATGACAGGGCTCGGTCCCAGCATTTT.

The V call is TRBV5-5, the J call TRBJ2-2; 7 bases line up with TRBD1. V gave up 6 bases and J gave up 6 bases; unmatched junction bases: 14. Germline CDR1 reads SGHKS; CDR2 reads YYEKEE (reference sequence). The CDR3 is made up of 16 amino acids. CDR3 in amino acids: CASNRQGNSLAGELFF. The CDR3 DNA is TGTGCCAGCAACCGACAGGGAAATAGCTTGGCCGGGGAGCTGTTTTTT.

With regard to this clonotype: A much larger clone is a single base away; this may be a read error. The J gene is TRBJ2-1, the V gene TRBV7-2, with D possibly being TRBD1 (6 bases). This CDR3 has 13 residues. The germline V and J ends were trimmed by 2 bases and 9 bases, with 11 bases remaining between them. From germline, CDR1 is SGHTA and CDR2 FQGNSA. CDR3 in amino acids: CASSLMQGIEQFF. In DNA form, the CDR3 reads TGTGCCAGCAGCTTAATGCAGGGGATTGAGCAGTTCTTC.

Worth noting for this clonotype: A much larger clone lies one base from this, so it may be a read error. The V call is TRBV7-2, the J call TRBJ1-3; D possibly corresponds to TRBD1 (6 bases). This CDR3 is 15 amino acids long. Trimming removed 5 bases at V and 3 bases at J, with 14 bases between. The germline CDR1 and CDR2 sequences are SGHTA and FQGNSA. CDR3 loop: CASSPWGRFGNTIYF. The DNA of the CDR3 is TGTGCCAGCAGCCCATGGGGGCGGTTTGGAAACACCATATATTTT.

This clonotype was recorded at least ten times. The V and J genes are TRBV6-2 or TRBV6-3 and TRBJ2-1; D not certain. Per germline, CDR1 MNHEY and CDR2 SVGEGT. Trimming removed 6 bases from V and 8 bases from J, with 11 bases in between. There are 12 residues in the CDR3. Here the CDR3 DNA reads TGTGCCAGCAGCCCCGGTGGCGATGAGCAGTTCTTC. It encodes CASSPGGDEQFF.

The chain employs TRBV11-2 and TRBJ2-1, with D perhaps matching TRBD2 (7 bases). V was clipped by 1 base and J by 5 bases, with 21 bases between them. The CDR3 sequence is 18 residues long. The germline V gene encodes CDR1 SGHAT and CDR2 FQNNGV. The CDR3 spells CASSLAHGWGGPNNEQFF. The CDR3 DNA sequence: TGTGCCAGCAGCTTAGCCCACGGCTGGGGGGGCCCAAACAATGAGCAGTTCTTC.

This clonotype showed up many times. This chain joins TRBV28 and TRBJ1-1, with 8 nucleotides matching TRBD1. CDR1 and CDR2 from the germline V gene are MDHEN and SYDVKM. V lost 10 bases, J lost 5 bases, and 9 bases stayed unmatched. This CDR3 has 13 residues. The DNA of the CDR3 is TGTGCCACCCACACAGGGGGTGGAACTGAAGCTTTCTTT. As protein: CATHTGGGTEAFF.

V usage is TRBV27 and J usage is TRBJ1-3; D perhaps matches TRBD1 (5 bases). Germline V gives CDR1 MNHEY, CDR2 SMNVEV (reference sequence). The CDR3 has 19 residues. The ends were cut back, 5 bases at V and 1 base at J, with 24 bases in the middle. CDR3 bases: TGTGCCAGCAGTCTCCCGGGGCGAACCCCGGTCCTTTCTGGAAACACCATATATTTT. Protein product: CASSLPGRTPVLSGNTIYF.

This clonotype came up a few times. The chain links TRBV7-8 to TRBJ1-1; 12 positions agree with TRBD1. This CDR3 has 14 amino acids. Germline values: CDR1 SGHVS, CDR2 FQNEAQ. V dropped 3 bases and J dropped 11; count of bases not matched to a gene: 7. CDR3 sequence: CASSLGQGALGAFF. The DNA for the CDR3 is TGTGCCAGCAGCTTGGGACAGGGGGCGCTTGGGGCTTTCTTT.

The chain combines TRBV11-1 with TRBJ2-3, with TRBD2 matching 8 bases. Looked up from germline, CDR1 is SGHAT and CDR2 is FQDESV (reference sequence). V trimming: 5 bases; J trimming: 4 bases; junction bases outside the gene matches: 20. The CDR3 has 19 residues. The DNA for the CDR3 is TGTGCCAGCAGCCTGACCGGGACTAGTTTTCGTTCTCCGTCAGATACGCAGTATTTT. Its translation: CASSLTGTSFRSPSDTQYF. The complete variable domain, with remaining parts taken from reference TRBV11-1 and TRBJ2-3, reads EAEVAQSPRYKITEKSQAVAFWCDPISGHATLYWYRQILGQGPELLVQFQDESVVDDSQLPKDRFSAERLKGVDSTLKIQPAELGDSAMYLCASSLTGTSFRSPSDTQYFGPGTRLTVL.

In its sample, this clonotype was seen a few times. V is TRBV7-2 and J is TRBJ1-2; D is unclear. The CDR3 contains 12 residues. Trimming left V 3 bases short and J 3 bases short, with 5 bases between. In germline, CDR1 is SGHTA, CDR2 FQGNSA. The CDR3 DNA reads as TGTGCCAGCAGCTTTCAGGACTATGGCTACACCTTC. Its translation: CASSFQDYGYTF.